The clone carrying this TCR beta chain showed up just a few times. Its antigen is unknown. This specimen belongs to a study of CD8 T cells in ankylosing spondylitis. Whole-study findings and limits: Among TCR beta sequences, a motif of several highly homologous variants appeared characteristic of ankylosing spondylitis blood. Reportedly, disease-linked clones are significantly enriched in ankylosing spondylitis patients' matched synovial fluid. Disease-linked clones bore a CD8+ phenotype and were relatively rare in peripheral blood. Both synovial fluid and blood in reactive arthritis had previously been reported to carry some motif variants.

It was by quantitative 5'-RACE with molecular barcodes that TCR beta libraries were made. TCRdb re-derived calls from the 5' RACE reads in MiXCR, one entry per CDR3 protein. Among a few hundred thousand distinct CDR3 sequences listed, 15% to 20% were seen once. Input material: blood, either unsorted or a sorted T cell fraction (not recorded which). The TCR comes from a male donor with ankylosing spondylitis.

The chain's CDR3 is CASSATLGQSYSPLHF. The CDR3 nucleotides read TGTGCCAGCAGTGCTACACTCGGACAAAGTTATTCACCCCTCCACTTT. The chain is built from TRBV6-1 and TRBJ1-6; D is possibly TRBD1 (5 bases). Germline lookup yields CDR1 MNHNS and CDR2 SASEGT. Trimming left V 4 bases short and J 8 bases short, with 18 bases between. CDR3 length: 16 residues.